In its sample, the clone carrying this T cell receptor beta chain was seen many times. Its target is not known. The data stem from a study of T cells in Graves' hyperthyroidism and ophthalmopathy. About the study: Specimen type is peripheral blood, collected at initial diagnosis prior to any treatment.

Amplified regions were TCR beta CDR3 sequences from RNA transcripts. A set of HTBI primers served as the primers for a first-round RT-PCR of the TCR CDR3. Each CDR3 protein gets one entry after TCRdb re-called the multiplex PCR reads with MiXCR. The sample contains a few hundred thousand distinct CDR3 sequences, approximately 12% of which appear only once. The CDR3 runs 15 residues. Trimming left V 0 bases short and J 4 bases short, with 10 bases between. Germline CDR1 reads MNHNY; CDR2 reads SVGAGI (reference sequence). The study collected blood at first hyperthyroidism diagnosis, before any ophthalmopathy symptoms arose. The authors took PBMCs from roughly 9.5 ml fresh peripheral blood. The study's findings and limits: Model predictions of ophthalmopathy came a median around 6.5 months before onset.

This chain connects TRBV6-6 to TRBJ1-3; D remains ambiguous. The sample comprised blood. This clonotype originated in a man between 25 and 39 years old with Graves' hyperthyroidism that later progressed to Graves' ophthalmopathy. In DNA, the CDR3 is TGTGCCAGCAGTTACTCGTGGCATGCGGGAAACACCATATATTTT. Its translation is CASSYSWHAGNTIYF.